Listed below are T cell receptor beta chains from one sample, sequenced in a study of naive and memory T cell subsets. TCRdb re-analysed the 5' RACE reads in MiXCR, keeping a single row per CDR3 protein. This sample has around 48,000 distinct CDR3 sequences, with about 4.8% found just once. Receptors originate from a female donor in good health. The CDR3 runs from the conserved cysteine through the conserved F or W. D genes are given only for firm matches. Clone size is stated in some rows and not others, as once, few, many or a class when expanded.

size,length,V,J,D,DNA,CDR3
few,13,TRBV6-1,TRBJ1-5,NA,TGTGCCAGCAACGAAGGGTGTTTGCAGCCCCAGCATTTT,CASNEGCLQPQHF
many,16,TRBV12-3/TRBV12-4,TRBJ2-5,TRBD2,TGTGCCAGCAGTCCTGGGGTACTAGCGAGGCAAGAGACCCAGTACTTC,CASSPGVLARQETQYF
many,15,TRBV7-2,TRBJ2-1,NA,TGTGCCAGCAGCTTAGCTCCCCCCAGGGACAATGAGCAGTTCTTC,CASSLAPPRDNEQFF
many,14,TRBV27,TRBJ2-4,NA,TGTGCCACCCGAGTCGACTCCGGAAGAAACATTCAGTACTTC,CATRVDSGRNIQYF
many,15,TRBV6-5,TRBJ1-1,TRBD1,TGTGCCAGCAGACGGACAGGGGATAGGGACACTGAAGCTTTCTTT,CASRRTGDRDTEAFF
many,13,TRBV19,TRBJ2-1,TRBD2,TGTGCCAGTGGTAGCGGGTCCCGAGATGAGCAGTTCTTC,CASGSGSRDEQFF
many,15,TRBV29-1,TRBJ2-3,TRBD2,TGCAGCGTTAGGGTCGGTAGCGGGAGTTCAGATACGCAGTATTTT,CSVRVGSGSSDTQYF
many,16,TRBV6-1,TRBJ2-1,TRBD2,TGTGCCAGCAGTGTTCGACTAGCGGGAGGGTACAATGAGCAGTTCTTC,CASSVRLAGGYNEQFF
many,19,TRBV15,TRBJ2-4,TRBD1,TGTGCCACCAGCAGAGCGGGACAGGGCTCACTCCCAGCCAAAAACATTCAGTACTTC,CATSRAGQGSLPAKNIQYF
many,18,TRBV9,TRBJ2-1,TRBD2,TGTGCCAGCAGCGTAGGAGAGTCGGCTAGCGGGAGGTACAATGAGCAGTTCTTC,CASSVGESASGRYNEQFF
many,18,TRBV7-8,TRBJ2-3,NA,TGTGCCAGCAGCTTAGCGCTCATTGGGTTTTCCGGCACAGATACGCAGTATTTT,CASSLALIGFSGTDTQYF
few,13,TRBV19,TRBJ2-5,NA,TGTGCCAGTAGGAGGACGGCGGAAGAGACCCAGTACTTC,CASRRTAEETQYF
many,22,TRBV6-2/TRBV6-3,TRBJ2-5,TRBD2,TGTGCCAGCAGTTACCTGAGGGACATGCCCTATACGATTACTAGCGGGAAAGAGACCCAGTACTTC,CASSYLRDMPYTITSGKETQYF
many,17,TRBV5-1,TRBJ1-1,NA,TGCGCCAGCAGCTTGGGTAGCAGGGTGGGGATGAACACTGAAGCTTTCTTT,CASSLGSRVGMNTEAFF
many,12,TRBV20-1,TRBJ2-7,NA,TGCAGTGCAGCCGGGACAATCTACGAGCAGTACTTC,CSAAGTIYEQYF
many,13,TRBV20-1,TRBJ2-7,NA,TGCAGTGCTAGCTTGGCAGTAACCTACGAGCAGTACTTC,CSASLAVTYEQYF
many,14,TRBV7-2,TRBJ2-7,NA,TGTGCCAGCTCAGAGGGTTGGGCCTCCTACGAGCAGTACTTC,CASSEGWASYEQYF
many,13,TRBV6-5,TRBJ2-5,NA,TGTGCCAGCAGGCCTACAGGGCGTGAGACCCAGTACTTC,CASRPTGRETQYF
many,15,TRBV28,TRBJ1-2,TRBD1,TGTGCCAGCAGTTTTACAGGGGGTGTTAACTATGGCTACACCTTC,CASSFTGGVNYGYTF
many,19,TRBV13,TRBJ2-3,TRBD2,TGTGCCAGCAGCTTAGCCTCGGGACTAGCGGGATTCAGGGCAGATACGCAGTATTTT,CASSLASGLAGFRADTQYF
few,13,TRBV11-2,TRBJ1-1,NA,TGTGCCAGCAGCTTATACGGCAGGAGGGAAGCTTTCTTT,CASSLYGRREAFF
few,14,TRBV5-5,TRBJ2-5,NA,TGTGCCAGCAGCTTGTCGGCTAGCCAGGAGACCCAGTACTTC,CASSLSASQETQYF
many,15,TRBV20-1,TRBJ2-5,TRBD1,TGCAGTGCTAGAGACCGCCGGACAGGGGGAGAGACCCAGTACTTC,CSARDRRTGGETQYF
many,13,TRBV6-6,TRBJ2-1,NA,TGTGCCAGCAGTTATTCAGGCTACAATGAGCAGTTCTTC,CASSYSGYNEQFF
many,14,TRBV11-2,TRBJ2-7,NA,TGTGCCAGCAGCTCGTTTGGAAGCTCTCGGGAGCAGTACTTC,CASSSFGSSREQYF
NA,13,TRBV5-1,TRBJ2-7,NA,TGCGCCAGCAGCTTGAAGTCGGAGTACGAGCAGTACTTC,CASSLKSEYEQYF
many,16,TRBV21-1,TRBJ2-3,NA,TGTGCCAGCAGCGCAACTAGCGGGAGGGCCGCAGATACGCAGTATTTT,CASSATSGRAADTQYF
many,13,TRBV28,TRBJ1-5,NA,TGTGCCAGCAGTGGACCGAGCAATCAGCCCCAGCATTTT,CASSGPSNQPQHF
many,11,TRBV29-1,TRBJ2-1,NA,TGCAGCGTGCGTTGGGGGAGTGAGCAGTTCTTC,CSVRWGSEQFF
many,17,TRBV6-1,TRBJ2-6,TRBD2,TGTGCCAGCAGTGTTCTAGCGGCCCTCTCTGGGGCCAACGTCCTGACTTTC,CASSVLAALSGANVLTF
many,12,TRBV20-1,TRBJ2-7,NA,TGCAGTGCTAGTGGCGGAGGACGCGAGCAGTACTTC,CSASGGGREQYF
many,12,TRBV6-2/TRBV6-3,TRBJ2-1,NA,TGTGCCAGCGGGAGCACCTACAATGAGCAGTTCTTC,CASGSTYNEQFF
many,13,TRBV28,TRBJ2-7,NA,TGTGCCAGCATCCGGCTTATCCCCTACGAGCAGTACTTC,CASIRLIPYEQYF
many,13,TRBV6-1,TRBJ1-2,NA,TGTGCCAGCAGTGAGACGGGACTCGGCGGCTACACCTTC,CASSETGLGGYTF
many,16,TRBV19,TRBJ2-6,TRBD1,TGTGCCAGTACCCGACAGGGAAGTTCTGGGGCCAACGTCCTGACTTTC,CASTRQGSSGANVLTF
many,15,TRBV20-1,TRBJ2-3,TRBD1,TGCAGTCCGAGACAGGGTCCTTTATCTCCAGATACGCAGTATTTT,CSPRQGPLSPDTQYF
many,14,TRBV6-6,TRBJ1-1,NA,TGTGCCAGCAATCTACGAGGAGGAGGAACTGAAGCTTTCTTT,CASNLRGGGTEAFF
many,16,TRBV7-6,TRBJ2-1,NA,TGTGCCAGCAGCTTTAAAGGAGCCCCTAGCTACAATGAGCAGTTCTTC,CASSFKGAPSYNEQFF
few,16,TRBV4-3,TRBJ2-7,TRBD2,TGCGCCAGCAGCCAAGATCGCGGCGGGAGATTGAACGAGCAGTACTTC,CASSQDRGGRLNEQYF
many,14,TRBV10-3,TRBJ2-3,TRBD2,TGTGCCATCAGTGGAGCGGGAGTCACAGATACGCAGTATTTT,CAISGAGVTDTQYF
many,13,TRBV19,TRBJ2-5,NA,TGTGCCAGTAGTCCGGAGGCGGGAGAGACCCAGTACTTC,CASSPEAGETQYF
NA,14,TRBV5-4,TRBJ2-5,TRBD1,TGTGCCAGCAGCATCCGGGACAGGCGAGAGACCCAGTACTTC,CASSIRDRRETQYF
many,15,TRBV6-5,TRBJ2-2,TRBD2,TGTGCCAGCAGCCTACTAGCGGGAGCGAACGGGGAGCTGTTTTTT,CASSLLAGANGELFF
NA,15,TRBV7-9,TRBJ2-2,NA,TGTGCCAGCATGCGGGCAGGGCATAACACCGGGGAGCTGTTTTTT,CASMRAGHNTGELFF
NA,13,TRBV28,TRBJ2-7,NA,TGTGCCAGCAGTTCATGGGAGGCGGCCGAGCAGTACTTC,CASSSWEAAEQYF
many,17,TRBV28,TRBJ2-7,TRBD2,TGTGCCAGCAGCCCCCTAACCACTAGCGGGTTCTCCTACGAGCAGTACTTC,CASSPLTTSGFSYEQYF